A selection of T cell receptor beta chains follows, all from one sample in a study of early T cells in non-severe SARS-CoV-2 infection. MiXCR was run by TCRdb on the 5' RACE reads, yielding one entry per CDR3 protein. The sample contains 87,000 or so distinct CDR3 sequences, roughly an eighth of which appear only once. Sequenced material: whole blood. These TCRs come from an adult who was a healthcare worker with PCR-confirmed SARS-CoV-2 infection or an uninfected control (not recorded which). CDR3s include the opening cysteine and the closing phenylalanine or tryptophan. A D gene is named only where the DNA matches it firmly. Rows may omit the clone size; those that give it use once, few, many or a size class.

d_gene,abundance,v_gene,CDR3aa
.,many,TRBV7-2,CASSLYAGAQYF
TRBD1,many,TRBV12-3/TRBV12-4,CASARQGRQPQHF
TRBD2,many,TRBV29-1,CSARDSGWGGETQYF
.,few,TRBV7-3,CASSADRDTEAFF
TRBD1,few,TRBV5-1,CASSPRTGTEANVLTF
.,many,TRBV20-1,CSAPSRRASTDTQYF
.,many,TRBV6-2/TRBV6-3,CAILRQGKETQYF
TRBD1,few,TRBV7-3,CASSSQGRGDTQYF
TRBD1,.,TRBV5-1,CASSLGDRVTYEQYF
TRBD1,many,TRBV4-2,CASSRADRGNSGANVLTF
TRBD1,.,TRBV12-5,CASGSPDRVINGQFF
.,.,TRBV4-2,CASSRRDEQFF
.,few,TRBV11-2,CASSLVPGTTSGANVLTF
.,many,TRBV6-5,CASSYSNRHLTGELFF
TRBD1,many,TRBV10-3,CAISDSLGQGNYNEQFF
.,.,TRBV29-1,CSVGTRRLGEQYF
.,few,TRBV24-1,CASQGRYNEQFF
.,few,TRBV4-1,CASSRDKGPYEQYF
.,.,TRBV2,CASTDEGNSPLHF
.,few,TRBV3-1,CASSQDGPPRGGEQYF
TRBD2,few,TRBV7-9,CASSFPGATSGGNNEQFF
TRBD2,many,TRBV4-2,CASSQRDYQETQYF